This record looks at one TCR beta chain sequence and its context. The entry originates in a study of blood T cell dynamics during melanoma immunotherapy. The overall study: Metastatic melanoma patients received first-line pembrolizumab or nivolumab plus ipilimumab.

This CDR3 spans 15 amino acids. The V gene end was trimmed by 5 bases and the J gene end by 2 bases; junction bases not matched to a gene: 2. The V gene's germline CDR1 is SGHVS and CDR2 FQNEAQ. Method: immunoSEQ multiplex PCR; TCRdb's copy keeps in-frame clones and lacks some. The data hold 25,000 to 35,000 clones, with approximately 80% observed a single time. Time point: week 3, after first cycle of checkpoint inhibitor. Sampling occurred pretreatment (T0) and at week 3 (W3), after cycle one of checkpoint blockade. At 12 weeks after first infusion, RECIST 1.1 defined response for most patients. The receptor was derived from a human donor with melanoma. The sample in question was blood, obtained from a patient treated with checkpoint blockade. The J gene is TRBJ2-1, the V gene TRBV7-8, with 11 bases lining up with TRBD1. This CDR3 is CASSEGQGAYNEQFF. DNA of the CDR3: TGTGCCAGCAGCGAGGGACAGGGGGCCTACAATGAGCAGTTCTTC.